The clone carrying this T cell receptor beta chain was detected a few times. Its antigen remains unidentified. V was cut by 6 bases and J by 0 bases, with 12 bases left in between. The germline CDR1 and CDR2 sequences are SGHVS and FQNEAQ. The CDR3 totals 14 residues. This entry comes from a study of neoadjuvant anti-PD-1 for oral cavity cancer. Study results and limitations: After neoadjuvant nivolumab, PBMC T cell clonality was significantly higher in non-responders than responders. Treg/Th17 ratio rose with pretreatment blood and fell with post-treatment tumor TCRbeta clonality.

The data were produced by immunoSEQ multiplex PCR, yet TCRdb's version contains in-frame clones alone and is incomplete. The table records about 13,000 clones, about 70% of them present only once. The rearrangement joins TRBV7-8 to TRBJ2-7, with D maybe TRBD1 (6 bases). This sample comprised PBMCs, obtained before nivolumab (anti-PD-1) treatment. This sequence originates from a person aged 40-85 years with oral cavity squamous cell carcinoma. The DNA for the CDR3 is TGTGCCAGCAGTTACAGGGCCTCCTCCTACGAGCAGTACTTC. Protein: CASSYRASSYEQYF.